This T cell receptor beta chain originates from a study of cytomegalovirus exposure and HLA in healthy donors. At the level of the study: Early released data comprised 80 million to 100 million unique TCRs from HLA-typed donors. Within the Caucasian-associated ancestry cluster were more than 75% of the approximately 370 genotyped donors. General study points: Analysis performed later found about 17,000 TCR beta sequences associated with HLA alleles at 0.05 false discovery rate.

The V segment lost 0 bases and the J segment 3 bases; nucleotides outside the gene matches: 10. Germline values: CDR1 SQVTM, CDR2 ANQGSEA. CDR3 length: 17 amino acids. Concerning this clone: Its cognate antigen is unknown.

The PCR used 60 Vbeta and 13 Jbeta primers. Authors' analysis steps: In a later analysis, the count reached 82 million or so unique TCR beta chains, with roughly 12 million shared. Sequenced by immunoSEQ multiplex PCR; TCRdb stores in-frame clones only, minus some. The V and J calls and clone size were taken over from that table, and D and trimming were inferred from the DNA. The data contain approximately 170,000 clones, roughly 80% of them singletons. The clonotype comes from a young woman in good health and CMV-seronegative. J is TRBJ2-5 and V is TRBV29-1; 10 bases are shared with TRBD1. The source material was PBMCs. CDR3 protein: CSVEELNRTGGKETQYF. The DNA of the CDR3 is TGCAGCGTTGAAGAACTGAATAGGACAGGGGGAAAAGAGACCCAGTACTTC.